This TCR beta chain was sequenced during a study of CD8+ T cells in alopecia areata. A remark on this clone: The antigen is unknown.

Sorting separated CD4+ and CD8+ T cells out of PBMCs. Broader study findings: Among the cells sequenced in scalp samples are also the resident alphabeta T cells of normal skin. Relative to mice, TCR sharing across patients was less clear, a difference possibly HLA-related. Lesional tissue from the scalp (especially in alopecia totalis/universalis) showed higher clonality than normal scalp.

Extracted RNA was reverse transcribed into cDNA, the sequencing template. Produced via immunoSEQ multiplex PCR; TCRdb's table is partial and in-frame only. The table has 85,000 to 110,000 clones, around 60% seen once; the top ten hold 8.8%. This clonotype was sampled from a human donor in good health. The sample comprised CD4+ T cells sorted from blood.

In DNA, the CDR3 is TGTGCCAGCAGACTCGGGACTAGCGGACAAGAGACCCAGTACTTC. Its protein is CASRLGTSGQETQYF. The genes are TRBV7-3 and TRBJ2-5; 11 positions match TRBD2. The CDR3 extends over 15 amino acids. Germline V gene sequence: CDR1 SGHTA, CDR2 FQGTGA. J gave up 2 bases and V 6 bases, and 5 bases lay outside the gene matches.